This T cell receptor beta chain derives from a study of cytomegalovirus exposure and HLA in healthy donors. Study in general: Most donors, less than 85% of a few hundred genotyped, fell in the Caucasian-associated ancestry cluster. Study outcomes and limitations: Of the V segments, some could not be distinguished, including TRBV6-2 and TRBV6-3, and were excluded. What was likely a sequencing artifact was a cluster of highly shared sequence variants.

Unrecorded immune exposure was likely among donors, who were nominally healthy when sampled. The V gene lost 6 bases and the J gene lost 7 bases, with 23 bases spanning the gap. The CDR3 extends over 17 amino acids. Germline V lookup: CDR1 SGDLS, CDR2 YYNGEE. Of note for this clone: The antigen remains undetermined.

This PCR relied on a set of 60 Vbeta primers and 13 Jbeta primers. Sequencing was performed with immunoSEQ multiplex PCR; in TCRdb, only in-frame clones are kept and a portion is missing. The table has over 150,000 clones, under 85% seen once. This receptor was obtained from a man in his forties or fifties in good health and CMV-seronegative. Sequenced material: PBMCs. The chain uses TRBV9 and TRBJ1-6; D is possibly TRBD1 (5 bases). CDR3 bases: TGTGCCAGCACCATAACAGGTGACGCCTCCCGGAATTCACCCCTCCACTTT. Protein: CASTITGDASRNSPLHF.